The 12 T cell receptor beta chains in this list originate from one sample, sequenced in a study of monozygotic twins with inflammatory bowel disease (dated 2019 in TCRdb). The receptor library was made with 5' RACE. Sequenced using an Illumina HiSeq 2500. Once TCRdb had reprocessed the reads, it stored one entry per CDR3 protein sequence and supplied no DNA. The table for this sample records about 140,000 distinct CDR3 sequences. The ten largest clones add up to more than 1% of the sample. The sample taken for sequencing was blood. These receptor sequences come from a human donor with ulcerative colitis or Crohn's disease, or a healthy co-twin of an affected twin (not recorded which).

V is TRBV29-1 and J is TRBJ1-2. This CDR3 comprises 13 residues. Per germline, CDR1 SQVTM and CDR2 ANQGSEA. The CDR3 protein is CSATQGGGYGYTF.

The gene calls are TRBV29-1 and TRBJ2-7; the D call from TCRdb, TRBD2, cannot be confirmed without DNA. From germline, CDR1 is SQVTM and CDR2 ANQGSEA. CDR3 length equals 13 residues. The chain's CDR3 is CSVAASGTYEQYF.

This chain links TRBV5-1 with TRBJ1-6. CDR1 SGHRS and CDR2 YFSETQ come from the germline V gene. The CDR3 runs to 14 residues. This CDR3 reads CASSLTRGRSPLHF. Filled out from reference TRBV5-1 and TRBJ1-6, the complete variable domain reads KAGVTQTPRYLIKTRGQQVTLSCSPISGHRSVSWYQQTPGQGLQFLFEYFSETQRNKGNFPGRFSGRQFSNSRSEMNVSTLELGDSALYLCASSLTRGRSPLHFGNGTRLTVT.

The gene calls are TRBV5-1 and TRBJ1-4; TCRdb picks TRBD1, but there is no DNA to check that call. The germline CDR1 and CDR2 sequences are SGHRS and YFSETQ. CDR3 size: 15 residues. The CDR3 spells CASSLEGTGDEKLFF.

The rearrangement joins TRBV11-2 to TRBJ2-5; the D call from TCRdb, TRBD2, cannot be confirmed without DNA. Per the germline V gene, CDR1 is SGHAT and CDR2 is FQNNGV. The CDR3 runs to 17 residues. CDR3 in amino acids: CASNHRGILADQETQYF.

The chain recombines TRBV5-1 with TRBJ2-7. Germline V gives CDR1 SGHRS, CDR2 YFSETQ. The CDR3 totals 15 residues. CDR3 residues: CASSLNGDSEYEQYF.

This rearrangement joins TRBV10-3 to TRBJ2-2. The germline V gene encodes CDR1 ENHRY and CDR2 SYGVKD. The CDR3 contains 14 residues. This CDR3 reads CAISQGSDTGELFF.

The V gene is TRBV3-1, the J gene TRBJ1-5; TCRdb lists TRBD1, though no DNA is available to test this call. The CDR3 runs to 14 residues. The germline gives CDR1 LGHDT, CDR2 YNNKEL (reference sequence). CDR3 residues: CASSRAGGNQPQHF.

The CDR3 reads CASSPLASNEQFF. The gene calls are TRBV7-8 and TRBJ2-1. Per the germline V gene, CDR1 is SGHVS and CDR2 is FQNEAQ. This CDR3 comprises 13 residues.

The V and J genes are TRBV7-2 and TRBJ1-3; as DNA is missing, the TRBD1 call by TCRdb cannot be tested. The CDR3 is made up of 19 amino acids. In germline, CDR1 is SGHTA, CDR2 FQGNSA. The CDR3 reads CASSLFPGQDFFSGNTIYF.

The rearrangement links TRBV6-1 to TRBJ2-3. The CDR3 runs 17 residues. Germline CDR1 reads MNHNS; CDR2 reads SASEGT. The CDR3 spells CASTDSGLQPSTDTQYF.

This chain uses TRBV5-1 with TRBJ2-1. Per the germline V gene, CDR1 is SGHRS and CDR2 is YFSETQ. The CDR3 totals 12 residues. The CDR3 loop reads CASSPTGREQFF.